This T cell receptor (beta chain) was captured by sequencing in a study of CD8 T cells in Susac syndrome (dated 2019 in TCRdb). About the study as a whole: Of the Susac syndrome patients who were sequenced, about 6 had clinically active disease and roughly eight were in clinical remission. Repertoire sequencing was used to test whether CD8+ T cell activation and differentiation in Susac syndrome was antigen driven. Susac syndrome patients were therapy-naive, on corticosteroids (some also receiving IVIg), or on IVIg alone at blood withdrawal. CD8+ T cell repertoire clonality was compared between more than ten healthy donors, approximately 14 Susac syndrome patients and roughly 15 multiple sclerosis patients. Findings and caveats that apply to the study as a whole: Looking at Susac-specific public clones, the researchers identified 15 to 20 in the total CD8+ repertoire and roughly 5 in the CD8+ TEMRA repertoire. Clonal expansion was observed in Susac syndrome CD8+ repertoires, with the highest expansion in CD8+ TEMRA cells and greater expansion in clinically active than in remitting patients. The number of individuals in the TCR sequencing and HLA analysis was recognized as being relatively small.

Peripheral blood CD8+ and CD4+ T cells from healthy donors, Susac syndrome patients and multiple sclerosis patients were profiled using high-throughput TCR beta sequencing. The Susac syndrome patients fulfilled recently defined diagnostic criteria for either definite or probable disease. Bulk CD8+ and CD4+ T cells were purified magnetically by negative isolation, whereas CD8+ TEMRA cells were enriched by FACS. Blood was collected in EDTA tubes and processed within 24 hours, with PBMCs isolated through density gradient centrifugation. PBMCs destined for TCR sequencing were cryopreserved in liquid nitrogen and later thawed in a 37 °C water bath. Purity of sorted or isolated CD4+, CD8+ and CD8+ TEMRA cells was at least 90%. RNA was extracted using the RNeasy kit, and about 0.45 to 1 ug of the RNA was reverse transcribed with random hexamers. The immunoSEQ multiplex PCR assay, covering 54 Vbeta and 13 Jbeta segments, was used to amplify TCR beta CDR3 regions. PCR amplification bias was corrected using a synthetic template baseline for primer optimization and computational correction. The authors processed their data as follows. Reads were assigned to V, D and J genes according to IMGT and analyzed in immunoSEQ Analyzer, with only productive sequences retained. Clonality was calculated as one minus the Shannon entropy normalized by log2 of the number of productive unique sequences. Public and private clones were assessed among the 100 most prevalent clones of each patient and control. A clone was defined as Susac-specific if it was absent from the healthy and MS cohorts, from roughly 990 published viral clones and from other ImmuneACCESS disease sequences. TCRdb handled the public reads itself, with Q25 trimming in fastp and clone calling in MiXCR, and kept productive beta chains. Duplicate CDR3 protein sequences are folded into a single record with the most common DNA and genes. Here the V and J calls rest on TCRdb's processing, not on the authors' analysis. Recorded for this sample are some 100,000 distinct CDR3 sequences; 95% of them occurred a single time. The biggest ten clones account for more than 0.3% of the sample.

With respect to this clonotype: The specificity of this receptor is unknown. Per-nucleotide qualities are absent, and no much larger clonotype sits a single base away.

V is pruned by 5 bases and J by 10 bases, leaving 10 bases of the junction without a gene match. Based on the germline V gene, the CDR1 and CDR2 sequences are MDHEN and SYDVKM. The CDR3 runs 15 amino acids, cysteine and phenylalanine included. The entry retains the CDR3 DNA only, 45 bases that are in frame from base 1. This sequence was found in a human donor with Susac syndrome. The sample was CD8+ T cells from PBMCs. The sequence joins TRBV28 to TRBJ2-1; the junction holds 11 bases that match TRBD2. The bases read TGTGCCAGCAGTACCGGGACTAGCGGAGGGGGAGAGCAGTTCTTC. Its protein is CASSTGTSGGGEQFF.